This is a list of T cell receptor beta chains from one sample in a study of CD8 T cells in ankylosing spondylitis. TCRdb ran MiXCR on the 5' RACE reads and lists one entry per CDR3 protein. The table records more than 600,000 distinct CDR3 sequences, roughly 20% of them present only once. The sequenced material came from blood, either unsorted or a sorted T cell fraction (not recorded which). These receptors came from a male donor with ankylosing spondylitis. Both conserved end residues are part of each CDR3. Fields, in order: V gene, clone size, J gene, D gene, CDR3 DNA, CDR3 protein. D genes are given only for firm matches. Rows may omit the clone size; those that give it use once, few, many or a size class.

TRBV28,NA,TRBJ2-4,TRBD2,TGTGCCAGCACCCGAGGACTAGCGGATAAAGTCTGGTACTTC,CASTRGLADKVWYF
TRBV29-1,NA,TRBJ2-7,NA,TGCAGCATCACCGCAGGGACCCACGAGCAGTACTTC,CSITAGTHEQYF
TRBV5-1,few,TRBJ2-2,NA,TGCGCCAGCAGCTTGGGGACACCGAACACCGGGGAGCTGTTTTTT,CASSLGTPNTGELFF
TRBV11-2,NA,TRBJ2-5,NA,TGTGCCAGCAGTTTCGGACCCGAGGCGTGGGAGACCCAGTACTTC,CASSFGPEAWETQYF
TRBV20-1,NA,TRBJ2-1,NA,TGCAGTGCCCCATCTGGGGGGGCCAGGGCTTACAATGAGCAGTTCTTC,CSAPSGGARAYNEQFF
TRBV5-1,few,TRBJ1-1,NA,TGCGCCAGCAGCTTGGAGGGACTTATGAACACTGAAGCTTTCTTT,CASSLEGLMNTEAFF
TRBV5-1,NA,TRBJ1-4,NA,TGCGCCAGCAGCCTGTACCACCGGGGTGAAAAACTGTTTTTT,CASSLYHRGEKLFF
TRBV29-1,few,TRBJ1-1,TRBD1,TGCAGCGTCAAACCCGGGACAGGGATATCTGAAGCTTTCTTT,CSVKPGTGISEAFF
TRBV12-3/TRBV12-4,NA,TRBJ2-1,TRBD2,TGTGCCAGCAGTTTAGGGGGGCTAGCGGGAGGGCCCAATGAGCAGTTCTTC,CASSLGGLAGGPNEQFF
TRBV2,few,TRBJ1-2,NA,TGTGCCAGCAGTGTCGGCGACTATGGCTACACCTTC,CASSVGDYGYTF
TRBV7-2,once,TRBJ1-2,NA,TGTGCCAGCAGCTCACCTCAGGAGTTCAACTATGGCTACACCTTC,CASSSPQEFNYGYTF
TRBV30,NA,TRBJ1-1,NA,TGTGCCTGGACCCCCAGGCGGTGGAACACTGAAGCTTTCTTT,CAWTPRRWNTEAFF
TRBV10-2,NA,TRBJ2-5,TRBD2,TGCGCCAGCAGTGACCCCGGGACTAGTAAAGAGACCCAGTACTTC,CASSDPGTSKETQYF
TRBV6-5,NA,TRBJ2-2,TRBD2,TGTGCCAGCAGTTACTCCGCGGGGGATGTCACCGGGGAGCTGTTTTTT,CASSYSAGDVTGELFF
TRBV6-5,NA,TRBJ1-2,NA,TGTGCCAGCAGTTCCTCCGGCAGGGCGGATGGCTACACCTTC,CASSSSGRADGYTF
TRBV15,few,TRBJ2-1,NA,TGTGCCACCAGCAGAGATCGGAGTCCCGGCGGAGGGAGAGATGAGCAGTTCTTC,CATSRDRSPGGGRDEQFF
TRBV6-2/TRBV6-3,NA,TRBJ2-1,TRBD2,TGTGCCAGCAGCGGGACTAGCTCCGGAGGGCGCTATGAGCAGTTCTTC,CASSGTSSGGRYEQFF
TRBV27,few,TRBJ1-2,NA,TGTGCCAGCAGTTTATCGTGGGGGGACAAAAGATTCTATGGCTACACCTTC,CASSLSWGDKRFYGYTF
TRBV7-9,few,TRBJ2-7,TRBD2,TGTGCCAGCAGCTTGGCTAGCGGGAGTATTTACGAGCAGTACTTC,CASSLASGSIYEQYF
TRBV12-3/TRBV12-4,NA,TRBJ1-5,NA,TGTGCCAGCAGTTTGCAGGGGCAGGGGAAAAATCAGCCCCAGCATTTT,CASSLQGQGKNQPQHF
TRBV29-1,NA,TRBJ2-1,TRBD2,TGCAGCGTTGAAGTTCGGACTAGCGGATACAATGAGCAGTTCTTC,CSVEVRTSGYNEQFF
TRBV11-2,few,TRBJ2-7,NA,TGTGCCAGCAGCTTAGATTCGAGGGGAGGCGAGCAGTACTTC,CASSLDSRGGEQYF
TRBV6-1,few,TRBJ1-2,NA,TGTGCCAGCAGATTTAGGACCACCTATGGCTACACCTTC,CASRFRTTYGYTF
TRBV5-5,few,TRBJ1-2,TRBD1,TGTGCCAGCAGCAGCACCCCCGGGACAGGGGTTGGTGGCTACACCTTC,CASSSTPGTGVGGYTF
TRBV20-1,few,TRBJ2-5,TRBD2,TGCAGTGCTAGAGATCTTTTCTCTCTAGCGGGGGGCCAAGAGACCCAGTACTTC,CSARDLFSLAGGQETQYF
TRBV9,NA,TRBJ1-2,TRBD1,TGTGCCAGCAGCGTAGGACAGGGCCTTAACTATGGCTACACCTTC,CASSVGQGLNYGYTF
TRBV4-3,few,TRBJ2-2,TRBD2,TGCGCCAGCAGCCAAGATATGGGACTAGTGAGCGTCCGGGAGCTGTTTTTT,CASSQDMGLVSVRELFF
TRBV5-1,once,TRBJ2-2,TRBD2,TGCGCCAGCAGCCTAGCGGGTCGTTCCGGGGAGCTGTTTTTT,CASSLAGRSGELFF
TRBV28,many,TRBJ1-1,NA,TGTGCCAGCAGTCCGACAGGCGTACGGGGCACTGAAGCTTTCTTT,CASSPTGVRGTEAFF
TRBV20-1,NA,TRBJ1-1,NA,TGCAGTGCCCCGATTGGGGGGATGAACACTGAAGCTTTCTTT,CSAPIGGMNTEAFF
TRBV20-1,few,TRBJ1-4,NA,TGCAGTGCTAGCATCGCAGGGGAAAAACTGTTTTTT,CSASIAGEKLFF
TRBV5-1,NA,TRBJ2-3,TRBD1,TGCGCCAGCAGCCCAGCCGGACAGGGATCAACGCAGTATTTT,CASSPAGQGSTQYF
TRBV7-9,NA,TRBJ2-2,TRBD1,TGTGCCGGAGAGACAGGGGTCCTGAACACCGGGGAGCTGTTTTTT,CAGETGVLNTGELFF
TRBV20-1,few,TRBJ2-1,TRBD2,TGCAGTGCTAGAGACGCGGGACTAGCGAATTACAATGAGCAGTTCTTC,CSARDAGLANYNEQFF
TRBV5-4,NA,TRBJ2-1,NA,TGTGCCAGCAGCTCTCGGACTCGGGCGACCTACAATGAGCAGTTCTTC,CASSSRTRATYNEQFF
TRBV12-3/TRBV12-4,NA,TRBJ2-5,NA,TGTGCCAGCATCGGCCCGTACCAAGAGACCCAGTACTTC,CASIGPYQETQYF
TRBV11-1,NA,TRBJ1-1,TRBD1,TGTGCCAGCAGTACGACCTCCGTTAGGGGGCGACAGGGGACTGAAGCTTTCTTT,CASSTTSVRGRQGTEAFF
TRBV5-1,NA,TRBJ2-7,TRBD2,TGCGCCAGCAGCTTGGGGAGCCTCAATAGCGGGGTCGAGCAGTACTTC,CASSLGSLNSGVEQYF
TRBV10-3,NA,TRBJ2-5,TRBD1,TGTGCCATCAGTGGGACAGGGGGCGCTGAGACCCAGTACTTC,CAISGTGGAETQYF
TRBV6-5,few,TRBJ1-4,NA,TGTGCCAGCAGTTATCTAGGCGCAACTAATGAAAAACTGTTTTTT,CASSYLGATNEKLFF
TRBV12-3/TRBV12-4,few,TRBJ2-4,TRBD1,TGTGCCAGCAGTGACAGGGTGGTAAACATTCAGTACTTC,CASSDRVVNIQYF
TRBV2,NA,TRBJ2-4,NA,TGTGCCAGCAGTGACAGGCTACTAGCCAAAAACATTCAGTACTTC,CASSDRLLAKNIQYF
TRBV18,few,TRBJ1-3,NA,TGTGCCAGCTCCGCGGACGGGACAAACTCTGGAAACACCATATATTTT,CASSADGTNSGNTIYF